This TCR beta chain was captured by sequencing in a study of shared clonotypes between healthy human individuals. The table came from immunoSEQ multiplex PCR; TCRdb's copy has only in-frame clones and leaves some out. The sample holds about 2 million clones, 85% to 95% seen once. As concerns this clone: Its antigen is unidentified.

V was trimmed by 5 bases and J by 2 bases, leaving 12 bases between them. Per the germline V gene, CDR1 is SEHNR and CDR2 is FQNEAQ (reference sequence). This CDR3 region has 14 residues. All the donors were Caucasian adults who lived in Nashville, Tennessee. Study findings and constraints: Among non-shared clonotypes, generation probabilities were lower than among those shared by all four donors. Sorted-subset sequencing, rarefaction showed, was incomplete despite large depth. The sampled material consisted only of blood, and tissue repertoires are likely to differ.

This TCR derives from a man younger than 35 in good health. The specimen was naive CD4+ T cells sorted from blood. Indicated subset: CD45RA+ positively selected. The rearrangement links TRBV7-9 to TRBJ1-2; D remains unclear. CDR3 region: CASSPAAENYGYTF. The DNA of the CDR3 is TGTGCCAGCAGCCCCGCGGCGGAGAACTATGGCTACACCTTC.